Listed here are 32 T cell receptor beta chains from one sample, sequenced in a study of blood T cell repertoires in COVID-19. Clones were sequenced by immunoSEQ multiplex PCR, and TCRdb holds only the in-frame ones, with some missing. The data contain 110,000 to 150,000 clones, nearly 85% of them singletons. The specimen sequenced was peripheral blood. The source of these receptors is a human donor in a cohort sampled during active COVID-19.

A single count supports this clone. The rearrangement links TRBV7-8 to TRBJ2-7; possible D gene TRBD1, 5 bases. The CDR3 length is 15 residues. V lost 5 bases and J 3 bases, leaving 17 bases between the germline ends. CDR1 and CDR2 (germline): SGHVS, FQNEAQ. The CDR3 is CASSNHGADNYEQYV. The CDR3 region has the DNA TGTGCCAGCAGCAACCATGGGGCAGACAACTACGAGCAGTACGTC.

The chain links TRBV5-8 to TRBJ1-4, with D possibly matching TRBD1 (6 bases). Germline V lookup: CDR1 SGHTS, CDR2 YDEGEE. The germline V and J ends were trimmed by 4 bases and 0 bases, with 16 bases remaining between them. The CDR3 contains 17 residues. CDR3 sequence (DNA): TGTGCCAGCAGCCAAGGGACATCTATTGCAACTAATGAAAAACTGTTTTTT. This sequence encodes CASSQGTSIATNEKLFF.

The CDR3 nucleotides read TGTGCCAGCAGCCTAGGGGGCGAACTTTGGGAGACCCAGTACTTC. It encodes CASSLGGELWETQYF. The genes are TRBV7-2 and TRBJ2-5, with 7 bases matching TRBD1. V lost 5 bases, J lost 5 bases, and 11 bases stayed unmatched. This CDR3 region has 15 residues. Looked up from germline, CDR1 is SGHTA and CDR2 is FQGNSA.

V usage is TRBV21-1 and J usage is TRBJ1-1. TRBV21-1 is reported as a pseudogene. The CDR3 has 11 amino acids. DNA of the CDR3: TGTGCCAGCGCCCTGGAGACTGAAGCTTTCTTT. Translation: CASALETEAFF.

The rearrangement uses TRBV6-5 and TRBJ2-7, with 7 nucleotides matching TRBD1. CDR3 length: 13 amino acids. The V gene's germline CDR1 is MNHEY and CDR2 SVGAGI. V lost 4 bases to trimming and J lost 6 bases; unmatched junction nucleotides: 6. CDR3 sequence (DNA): TGTGCCAGCAGTTTATCTTACAGGGGCGAGCAGTACGTC. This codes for CASSLSYRGEQYV.

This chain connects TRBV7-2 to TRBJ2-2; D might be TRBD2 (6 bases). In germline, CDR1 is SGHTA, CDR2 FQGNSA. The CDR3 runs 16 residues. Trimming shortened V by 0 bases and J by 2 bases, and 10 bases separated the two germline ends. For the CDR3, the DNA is TGTGCCAGCAGCTTAGCGGGAGGCGTTAACACCGGGGAGCTGTTTTTT. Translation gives CASSLAGGVNTGELFF.

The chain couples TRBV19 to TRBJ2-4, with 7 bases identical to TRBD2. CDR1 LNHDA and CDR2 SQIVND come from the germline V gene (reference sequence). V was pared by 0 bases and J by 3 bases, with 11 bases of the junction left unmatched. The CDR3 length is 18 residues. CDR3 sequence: CASSIEGAMGGIKNIQYF. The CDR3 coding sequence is TGTGCCAGTAGTATAGAAGGCGCGATGGGAGGGATCAAAAACATTCAGTACTTC.

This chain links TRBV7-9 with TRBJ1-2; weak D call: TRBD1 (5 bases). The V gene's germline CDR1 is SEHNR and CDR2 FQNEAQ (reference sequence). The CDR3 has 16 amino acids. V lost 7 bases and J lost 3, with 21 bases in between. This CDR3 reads CASTSLDRVVYYGYTF. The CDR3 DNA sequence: TGTGCCAGCACCTCCCTCGACAGAGTAGTTTACTATGGCTACACCTTC.

DNA of the CDR3: TGTGCCAGCAGCTTGGGAAGCGCCGGGGAGCTGTTTTTT. This translates into CASSLGSAGELFF. The chain joins TRBV5-5 to TRBJ2-2, with D unresolved. Germline-derived CDR1 and CDR2 are SGHKS and YYEKEE (reference sequence). This CDR3 comprises 13 residues. The germline V and J ends were trimmed by 0 bases and 6 bases, with 6 bases remaining between them.

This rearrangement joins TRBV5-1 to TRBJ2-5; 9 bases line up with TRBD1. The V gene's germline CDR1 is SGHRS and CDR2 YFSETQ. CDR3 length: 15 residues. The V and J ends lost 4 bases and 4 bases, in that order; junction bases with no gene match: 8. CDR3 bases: TGCGCCAGCAGCAGGGGGACAGGGAATGGAGAGACCCAGTACTTC. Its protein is CASSRGTGNGETQYF.

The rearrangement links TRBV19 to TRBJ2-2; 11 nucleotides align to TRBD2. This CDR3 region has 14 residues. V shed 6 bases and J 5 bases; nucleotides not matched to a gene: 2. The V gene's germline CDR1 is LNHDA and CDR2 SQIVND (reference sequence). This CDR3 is CASRGLAETGELFF. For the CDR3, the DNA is TGTGCCAGTAGGGGACTAGCGGAAACCGGGGAGCTGTTTTTT.

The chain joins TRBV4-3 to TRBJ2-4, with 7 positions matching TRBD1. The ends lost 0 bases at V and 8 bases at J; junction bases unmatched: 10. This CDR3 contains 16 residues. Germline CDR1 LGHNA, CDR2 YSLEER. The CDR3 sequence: CASSQETGKGSDIQYF. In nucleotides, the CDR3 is TGCGCCAGCAGCCAAGAGACAGGGAAAGGGTCGGACATTCAGTACTTC.

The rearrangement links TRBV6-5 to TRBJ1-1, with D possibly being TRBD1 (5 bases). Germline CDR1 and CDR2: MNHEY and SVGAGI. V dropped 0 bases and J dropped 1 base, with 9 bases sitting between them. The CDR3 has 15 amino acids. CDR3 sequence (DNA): TGTGCCAGCAGTTACTCGATCCAGGGGAACACTGAAGCTTTCTTT. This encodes CASSYSIQGNTEAFF.

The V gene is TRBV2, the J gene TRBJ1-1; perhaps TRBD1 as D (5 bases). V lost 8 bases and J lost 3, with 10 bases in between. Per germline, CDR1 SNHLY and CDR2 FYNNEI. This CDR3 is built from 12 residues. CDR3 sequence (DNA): TGTGCCAGCTCCTGGGGGGACACTGAAGCTTTCTTT. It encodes CASSWGDTEAFF.

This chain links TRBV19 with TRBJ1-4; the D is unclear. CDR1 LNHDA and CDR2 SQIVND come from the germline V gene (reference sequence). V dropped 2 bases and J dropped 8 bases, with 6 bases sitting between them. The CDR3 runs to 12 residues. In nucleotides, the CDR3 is TGTGCCAGTAGTATAAACGGGGAAAAACTGTTTTTT. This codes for CASSINGEKLFF.

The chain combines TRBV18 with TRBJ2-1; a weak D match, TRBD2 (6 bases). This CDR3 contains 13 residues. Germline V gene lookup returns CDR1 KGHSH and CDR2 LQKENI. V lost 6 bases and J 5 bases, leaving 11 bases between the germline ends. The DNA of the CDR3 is TGTGCCAGCTCCCGTTCGGGAGACAATGAGCAGTTCTTC. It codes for CASSRSGDNEQFF.

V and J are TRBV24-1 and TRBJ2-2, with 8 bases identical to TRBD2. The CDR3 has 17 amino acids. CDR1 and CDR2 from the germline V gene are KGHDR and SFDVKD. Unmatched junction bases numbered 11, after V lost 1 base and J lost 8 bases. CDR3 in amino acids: CATSDFLAGGTAGELFF. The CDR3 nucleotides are TGTGCCACCAGTGATTTCCTGGCGGGAGGTACAGCTGGGGAGCTGTTTTTT.

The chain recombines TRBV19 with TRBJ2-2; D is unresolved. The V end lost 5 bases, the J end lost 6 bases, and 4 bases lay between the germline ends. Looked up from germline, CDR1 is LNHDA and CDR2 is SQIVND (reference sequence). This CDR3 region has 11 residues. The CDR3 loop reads CASSRAGELFF. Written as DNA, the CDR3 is TGTGCCAGTAGTCGCGCCGGGGAGCTGTTTTTT.

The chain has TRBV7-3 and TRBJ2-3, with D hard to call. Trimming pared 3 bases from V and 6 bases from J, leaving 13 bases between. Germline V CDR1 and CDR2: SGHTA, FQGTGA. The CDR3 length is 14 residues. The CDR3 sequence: CASSLGNLWDTQYF. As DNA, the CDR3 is TGTGCCAGCAGCTTGGGCAATCTATGGGATACGCAGTATTTT.

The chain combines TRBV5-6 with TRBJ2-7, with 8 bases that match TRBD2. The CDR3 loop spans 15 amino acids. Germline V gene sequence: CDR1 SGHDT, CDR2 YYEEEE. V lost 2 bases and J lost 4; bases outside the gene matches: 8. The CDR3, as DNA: TGTGCCAGCAGCTTACCAACTAGCGGAGTTTACGAGCAGTACTTC. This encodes CASSLPTSGVYEQYF. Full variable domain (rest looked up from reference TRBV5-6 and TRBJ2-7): DAGVTQSPTHLIKTRGQQVTLRCSPKSGHDTVSWYQQALGQGPQFIFQYYEEEERQRGNFPDRFSGHQFPNYSSELNVNALLLGDSALYLCASSLPTSGVYEQYFGPGTRLTVT.

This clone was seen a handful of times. The CDR3 sequence is CASSLLGAGYTF. The CDR3 DNA sequence: TGTGCCAGCAGCTTGCTCGGAGCGGGCTACACCTTC. The chain recombines TRBV5-4 with TRBJ1-2; no firm D call. Trimming shortened V by 1 base and J by 8 bases, and 9 bases separated the two germline ends. The CDR3 has 12 residues. Per germline, CDR1 SGHNT and CDR2 YYREEE (reference sequence).

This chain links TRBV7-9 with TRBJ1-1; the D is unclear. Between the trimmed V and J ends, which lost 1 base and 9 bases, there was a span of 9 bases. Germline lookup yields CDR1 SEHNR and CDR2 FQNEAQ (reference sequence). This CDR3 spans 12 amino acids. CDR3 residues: CASSLVRDKAFF. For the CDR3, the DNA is TGTGCCAGCAGCTTAGTAAGAGACAAAGCTTTCTTT.

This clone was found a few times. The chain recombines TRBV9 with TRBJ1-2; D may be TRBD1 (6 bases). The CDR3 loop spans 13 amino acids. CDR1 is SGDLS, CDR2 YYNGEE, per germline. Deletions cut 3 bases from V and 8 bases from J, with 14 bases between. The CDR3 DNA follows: TGTGCCAGCAGCGACAGGGTACAGGGCGGCTACACCTTC. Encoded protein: CASSDRVQGGYTF.

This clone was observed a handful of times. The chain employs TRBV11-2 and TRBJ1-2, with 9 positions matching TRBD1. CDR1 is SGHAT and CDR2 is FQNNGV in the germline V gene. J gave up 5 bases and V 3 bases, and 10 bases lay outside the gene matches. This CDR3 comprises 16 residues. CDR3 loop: CASSLDGTGRRYGYTF. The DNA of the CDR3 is TGTGCCAGCAGCTTGGACGGGACAGGGAGGCGTTATGGCTACACCTTC.

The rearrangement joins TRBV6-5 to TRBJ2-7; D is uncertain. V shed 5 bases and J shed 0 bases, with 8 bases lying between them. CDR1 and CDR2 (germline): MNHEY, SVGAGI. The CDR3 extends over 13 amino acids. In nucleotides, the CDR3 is TGTGCCAGCAGTCTGACACCCTCCTACGAGCAGTACGTC. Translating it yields CASSLTPSYEQYV.

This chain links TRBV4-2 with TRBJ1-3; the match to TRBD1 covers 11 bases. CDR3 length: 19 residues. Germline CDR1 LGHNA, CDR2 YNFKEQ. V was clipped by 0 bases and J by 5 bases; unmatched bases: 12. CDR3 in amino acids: CASSQDVGRGTGGRNTIYF. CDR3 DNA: TGTGCCAGCAGCCAAGATGTGGGAAGAGGGACAGGGGGAAGAAACACCATATATTTT.

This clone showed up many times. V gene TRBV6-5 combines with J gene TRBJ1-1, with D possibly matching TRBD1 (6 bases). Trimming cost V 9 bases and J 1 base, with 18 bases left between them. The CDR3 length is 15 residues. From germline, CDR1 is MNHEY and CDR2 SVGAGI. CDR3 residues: CASLGTPYTNTEAFF. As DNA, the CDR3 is TGTGCCAGTCTCGGGACACCATATACGAACACTGAAGCTTTCTTT.

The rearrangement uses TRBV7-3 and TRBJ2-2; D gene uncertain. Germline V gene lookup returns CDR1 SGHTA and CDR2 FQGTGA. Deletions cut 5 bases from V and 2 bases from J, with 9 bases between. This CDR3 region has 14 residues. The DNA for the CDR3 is TGTGCCAGCAGCCCTACAGCCAACACCGGGGAGCTGTTTTTT. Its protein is CASSPTANTGELFF.

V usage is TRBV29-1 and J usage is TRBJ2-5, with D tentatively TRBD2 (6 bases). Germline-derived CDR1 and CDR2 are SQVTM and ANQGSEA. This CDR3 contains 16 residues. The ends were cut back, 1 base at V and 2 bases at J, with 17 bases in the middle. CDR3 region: CSVEGFSGDTQETQYF. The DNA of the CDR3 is TGCAGCGTTGAAGGTTTTTCGGGAGACACACAAGAGACCCAGTACTTC.

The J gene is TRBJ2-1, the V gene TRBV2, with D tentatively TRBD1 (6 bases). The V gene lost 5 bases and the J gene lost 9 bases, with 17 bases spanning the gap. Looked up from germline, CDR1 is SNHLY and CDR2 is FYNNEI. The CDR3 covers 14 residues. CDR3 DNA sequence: TGTGCCAGCAGTAACGCCGGGACACCGGGTGAGCAGTTCTTC. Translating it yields CASSNAGTPGEQFF.

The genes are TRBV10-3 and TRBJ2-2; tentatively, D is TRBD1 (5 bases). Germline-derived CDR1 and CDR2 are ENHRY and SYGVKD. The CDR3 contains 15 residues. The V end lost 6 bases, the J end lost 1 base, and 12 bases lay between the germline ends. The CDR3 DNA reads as TGTGCCATCAGCGGACGACAGCAGAACACCGGGGAGCTGTTTTTT. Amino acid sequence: CAISGRQQNTGELFF.

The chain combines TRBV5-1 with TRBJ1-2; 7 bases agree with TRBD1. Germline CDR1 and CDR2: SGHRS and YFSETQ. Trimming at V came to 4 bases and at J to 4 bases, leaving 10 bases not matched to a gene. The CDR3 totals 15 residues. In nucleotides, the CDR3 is TGCGCCAGCAGCGAAGCAGGGGGGATCGGCTATGGCTACACCTTC. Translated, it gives CASSEAGGIGYGYTF.